A selection of T cell receptor beta chains follows, all from one sample in a study of cytomegalovirus exposure and HLA in healthy donors. Only in-frame clones appear in the TCRdb table, and some are missing; sequencing was by immunoSEQ multiplex PCR. The sample holds 100,000 or so clones, about four fifths seen once. The sample consisted of PBMCs. The receptors originated from a young man in good health and CMV-seronegative. Each CDR3 is given without its conserved first and last residue. Each record gives: CDR3 length, D gene, V gene, J gene, CDR3 protein. The D gene is left open where the match is weak.

len: 12
d_gene: TRBD1
v_gene: TRBV9
j_gene: TRBJ1-4
CDR3aa: ASCRGEVNEKLF

len: 11
d_gene: .
v_gene: TRBV6-5
j_gene: TRBJ2-1
CDR3aa: ASSYGTSNEQF

len: 11
d_gene: TRBD1
v_gene: TRBV30
j_gene: TRBJ1-1
CDR3aa: AWTWDRNTEAF

len: 11
d_gene: .
v_gene: TRBV25-1
j_gene: TRBJ1-6
CDR3aa: ASGGSGNSPLH

len: 13
d_gene: .
v_gene: TRBV6-5
j_gene: TRBJ1-2
CDR3aa: ASRTGASVNYGYT

len: 17
d_gene: TRBD2
v_gene: TRBV7-3
j_gene: TRBJ2-1
CDR3aa: ASSPITLSGTPPYNEQF

len: 12
d_gene: TRBD2
v_gene: TRBV2
j_gene: TRBJ2-1
CDR3aa: ASNGGRANNEQF

len: 12
d_gene: .
v_gene: TRBV28
j_gene: TRBJ1-1
CDR3aa: ASSSHKPSSEAF

len: 13
d_gene: TRBD1
v_gene: TRBV6-6
j_gene: TRBJ1-1
CDR3aa: ASSYGGQGNTEAF

len: 13
d_gene: TRBD2
v_gene: TRBV9
j_gene: TRBJ2-7
CDR3aa: ASSVGSSGRSEQY

len: 13
d_gene: TRBD1
v_gene: TRBV7-8
j_gene: TRBJ2-1
CDR3aa: ASSLGTGGFHEQF

len: 11
d_gene: TRBD1
v_gene: TRBV11-3
j_gene: TRBJ1-2
CDR3aa: ASSTTGGYGYT

len: 11
d_gene: .
v_gene: TRBV19
j_gene: TRBJ2-1
CDR3aa: ASSVGMNNEQF

len: 11
d_gene: .
v_gene: TRBV7-6
j_gene: TRBJ2-7
CDR3aa: ASSSGLNYEQY

len: 12
d_gene: TRBD1
v_gene: TRBV6-6
j_gene: TRBJ1-4
CDR3aa: ASSLQGAREKLF

len: 12
d_gene: TRBD2
v_gene: TRBV7-9
j_gene: TRBJ2-7
CDR3aa: ASSPLGGRYEQY

len: 14
d_gene: .
v_gene: TRBV6-5
j_gene: TRBJ2-7
CDR3aa: ASSSPAGPKGNEQY

len: 13
d_gene: .
v_gene: TRBV5-1
j_gene: TRBJ2-7
CDR3aa: ASSHGQINSYEQY

len: 14
d_gene: TRBD2
v_gene: TRBV27
j_gene: TRBJ2-2
CDR3aa: ASSGRTSGNTGELF

len: 12
d_gene: TRBD1
v_gene: TRBV5-4
j_gene: TRBJ2-5
CDR3aa: ASSRDRGLETQY

len: 10
d_gene: TRBD2
v_gene: TRBV11-2
j_gene: TRBJ2-5
CDR3aa: ASTKSGGGQY

len: 13
d_gene: .
v_gene: TRBV10-2
j_gene: TRBJ2-1
CDR3aa: ASSEGRGSYNEQF

len: 14
d_gene: TRBD1
v_gene: TRBV28
j_gene: TRBJ1-1
CDR3aa: ASSPWDRDLNTEAF

len: 10
d_gene: .
v_gene: TRBV28
j_gene: TRBJ2-7
CDR3aa: ASSITIRGLY

len: 14
d_gene: .
v_gene: TRBV11-3
j_gene: TRBJ2-1
CDR3aa: ASSSPRVTAYNEQF

len: 12
d_gene: TRBD1
v_gene: TRBV6-1
j_gene: TRBJ2-7
CDR3aa: ASILDRVGYEQY

len: 12
d_gene: .
v_gene: TRBV28
j_gene: TRBJ1-1
CDR3aa: ASSLLTGNTEAF

len: 14
d_gene: .
v_gene: TRBV6-6
j_gene: TRBJ1-3
CDR3aa: ASSRVATSSGNTIY

len: 11
d_gene: .
v_gene: TRBV2
j_gene: TRBJ2-7
CDR3aa: ASSTGRGYEQY

len: 16
d_gene: .
v_gene: TRBV5-4
j_gene: TRBJ2-6
CDR3aa: ASSPTGSRNSGANVLT

len: 10
d_gene: .
v_gene: TRBV11-3
j_gene: TRBJ2-1
CDR3aa: ASSPGDTEQF

len: 14
d_gene: TRBD1
v_gene: TRBV9
j_gene: TRBJ1-1
CDR3aa: ASSGTRDRLNTEAF

len: 12
d_gene: TRBD1
v_gene: TRBV25-1
j_gene: TRBJ2-7
CDR3aa: ASSRQGGSYEQY

len: 16
d_gene: TRBD1
v_gene: TRBV28
j_gene: TRBJ1-1
CDR3aa: ASSLPWDRGRVNTEAF

len: 15
d_gene: TRBD2
v_gene: TRBV7-6
j_gene: TRBJ2-3
CDR3aa: ASSLAPRLAFTDTQY

len: 13
d_gene: TRBD1
v_gene: TRBV7-2
j_gene: TRBJ2-7
CDR3aa: ASSPTAGQGYEQY

len: 12
d_gene: .
v_gene: TRBV6-6
j_gene: TRBJ1-4
CDR3aa: ASTPRATNEKLF

len: 14
d_gene: TRBD1
v_gene: TRBV11-2
j_gene: TRBJ2-7
CDR3aa: ASSFRGTGLTDEQY

len: 14
d_gene: TRBD1
v_gene: TRBV4-1
j_gene: TRBJ1-1
CDR3aa: ASSRPTGGIGTEAF

len: 12
d_gene: .
v_gene: TRBV10-3
j_gene: TRBJ2-3
CDR3aa: AISGRGNTDTQY

len: 13
d_gene: .
v_gene: TRBV6-1
j_gene: TRBJ2-1
CDR3aa: ASSENRLGGNEQF

len: 12
d_gene: .
v_gene: TRBV7-6
j_gene: TRBJ1-2
CDR3aa: ASSLTGINYGYT

len: 11
d_gene: .
v_gene: TRBV29-1
j_gene: TRBJ2-5
CDR3aa: SVVVGGQETQY

len: 14
d_gene: TRBD1
v_gene: TRBV19
j_gene: TRBJ1-1
CDR3aa: ASSRRTGVRNTEAF